This TCR beta chain was sequenced for a study of T cells in Graves' hyperthyroidism and ophthalmopathy. Researchers amplified the TCR beta CDR3 regions from RNA transcripts. HTBI primers were the set used in a first-round RT-PCR of the TCR CDR3. TCRdb itself ran the multiplex PCR reads through MiXCR, one entry per CDR3 protein. The sample holds roughly 40,000 distinct CDR3 sequences, around half seen once. The ends lost 5 bases at V and 0 bases at J; junction bases unmatched: 4. CDR1 is SGDLS, CDR2 YYNGEE, per germline. The CDR3 contains 14 residues. Sequenced material: blood. This chain connects TRBV9 to TRBJ1-2, with 7 bases that match TRBD1. The TCR originated in a man aged 35 to 55 with Graves' ophthalmopathy. This CDR3 reads CASRGGQANYGYTF. CDR3 in DNA: TGTGCCAGCAGGGGTGGACAGGCTAACTATGGCTACACCTTC. Filled out from reference TRBV9 and TRBJ1-2, the complete variable domain reads DSGVTQTPKHLITATGQRVTLRCSPRSGDLSVYWYQQSLDQGLQFLIQYYNGEERAKGNILERFSAQQFPDLHSELNLSSLELGDSALYFCASRGGQANYGYTFGSGTRLTVV.